The table lists the clone carrying this TCR beta chain with a few counts. Its antigen is not known. TCRdb re-called the 5' RACE reads through MiXCR, storing one row per CDR3 protein. The sample lists about 390,000 distinct CDR3 sequences; 20% to 25% were seen once. This record comes from a study of CD8 T cells in ankylosing spondylitis. Study results and limitations: Matched synovial fluid from ankylosing spondylitis patients was reported to be enriched for disease-linked clones. A motif in TCR beta, a set of eight or nine highly homologous variants, appeared characteristic of ankylosing spondylitis blood.

The sequencing sample was made of blood, either unsorted or a sorted T cell fraction (not recorded which). This clonotype was sampled from a male donor with ankylosing spondylitis.

The CDR3 is CASSVVGANTEAFF. The DNA of the CDR3 is TGTGCCAGCAGCGTAGTAGGAGCGAACACTGAAGCTTTCTTT. V is TRBV9 and J is TRBJ1-1; D unclear. V was clipped by 0 bases and J by 1 base, with 7 bases between them. The CDR3 is made up of 14 amino acids. Germline loops: CDR1 SGDLS, CDR2 YYNGEE. Combining the CDR3 with reference TRBV9 and TRBJ1-1 gives the whole variable domain DSGVTQTPKHLITATGQRVTLRCSPRSGDLSVYWYQQSLDQGLQFLIQYYNGEERAKGNILERFSAQQFPDLHSELNLSSLELGDSALYFCASSVVGANTEAFFGQGTRLTVV.